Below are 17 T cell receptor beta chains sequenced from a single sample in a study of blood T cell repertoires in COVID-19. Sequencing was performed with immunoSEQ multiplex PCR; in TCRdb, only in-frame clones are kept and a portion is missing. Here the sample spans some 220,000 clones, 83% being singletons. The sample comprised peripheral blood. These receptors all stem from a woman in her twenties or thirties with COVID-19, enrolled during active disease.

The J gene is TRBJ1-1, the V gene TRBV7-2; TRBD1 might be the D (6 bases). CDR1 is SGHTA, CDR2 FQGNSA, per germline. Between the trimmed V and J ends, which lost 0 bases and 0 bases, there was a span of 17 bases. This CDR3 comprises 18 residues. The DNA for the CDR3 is TGTGCCAGCAGCTTAGCGATTAGGGGGGGCGTCGTGAACACTGAAGCTTTCTTT. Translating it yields CASSLAIRGGVVNTEAFF.

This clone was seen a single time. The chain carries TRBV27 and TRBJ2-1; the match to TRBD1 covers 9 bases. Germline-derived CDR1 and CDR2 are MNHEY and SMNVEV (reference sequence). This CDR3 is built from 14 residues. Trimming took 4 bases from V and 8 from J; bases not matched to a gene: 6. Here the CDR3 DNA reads TGTGCCAGCAGTTCATGGACAGGGGCGGATGAGCAGTTCTTC. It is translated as CASSSWTGADEQFF.

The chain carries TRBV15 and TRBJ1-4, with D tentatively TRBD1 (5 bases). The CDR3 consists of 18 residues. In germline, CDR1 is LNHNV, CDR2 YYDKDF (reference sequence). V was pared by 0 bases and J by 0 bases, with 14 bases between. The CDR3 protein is CATSRDGGIWTTNEKLFF. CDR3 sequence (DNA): TGTGCCACCAGCAGAGATGGGGGGATCTGGACAACTAATGAAAAACTGTTTTTT.

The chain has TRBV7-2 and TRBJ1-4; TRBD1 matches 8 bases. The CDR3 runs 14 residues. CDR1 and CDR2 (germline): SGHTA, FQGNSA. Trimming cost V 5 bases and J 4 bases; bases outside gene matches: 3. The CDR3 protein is CASSPTGDNEKLFF. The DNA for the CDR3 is TGTGCCAGCAGCCCGACAGGGGATAATGAAAAACTGTTTTTT.

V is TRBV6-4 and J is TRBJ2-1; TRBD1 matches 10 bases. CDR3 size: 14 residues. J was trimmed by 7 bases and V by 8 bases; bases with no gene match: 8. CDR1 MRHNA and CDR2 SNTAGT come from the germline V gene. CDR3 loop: CASSRDRGGNEQFF. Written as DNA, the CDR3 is TGTGCCAGCTCCAGGGACAGGGGCGGGAATGAGCAGTTCTTC.

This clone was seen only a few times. CDR3: CASSPAGGSNTGELFF. CDR3 nucleotides: TGTGCCAGCAGCCCAGCGGGGGGCTCGAACACCGGGGAGCTGTTTTTT. V usage is TRBV7-2 and J usage is TRBJ2-2; 9 positions match TRBD2. The ends lost 5 bases at V and 0 bases at J; junction bases unmatched: 4. Germline CDR1 is SGHTA and CDR2 is FQGNSA. The CDR3 is made up of 16 amino acids.

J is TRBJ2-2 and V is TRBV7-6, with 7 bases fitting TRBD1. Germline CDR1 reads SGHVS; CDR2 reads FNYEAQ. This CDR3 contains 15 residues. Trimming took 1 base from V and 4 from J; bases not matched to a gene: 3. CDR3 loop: CASSLGGGGTGELFF. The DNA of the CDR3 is TGTGCCAGCAGCTTAGGAGGGGGCGGCACCGGGGAGCTGTTTTTT.

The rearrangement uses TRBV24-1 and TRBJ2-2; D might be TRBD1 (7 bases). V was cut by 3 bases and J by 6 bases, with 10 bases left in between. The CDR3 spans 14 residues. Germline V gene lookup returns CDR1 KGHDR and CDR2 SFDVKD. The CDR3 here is CATSDARGAGELFF. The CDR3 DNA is TGTGCCACCAGTGATGCCAGGGGGGCCGGGGAGCTGTTTTTT.

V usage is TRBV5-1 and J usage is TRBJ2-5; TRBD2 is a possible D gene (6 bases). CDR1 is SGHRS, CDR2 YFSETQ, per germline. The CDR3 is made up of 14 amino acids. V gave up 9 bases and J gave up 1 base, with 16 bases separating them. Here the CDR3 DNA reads TGCGCCACGGCCCAGGGAGGTGGCCAAGAGACCCAGTACTTC. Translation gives CATAQGGGQETQYF.

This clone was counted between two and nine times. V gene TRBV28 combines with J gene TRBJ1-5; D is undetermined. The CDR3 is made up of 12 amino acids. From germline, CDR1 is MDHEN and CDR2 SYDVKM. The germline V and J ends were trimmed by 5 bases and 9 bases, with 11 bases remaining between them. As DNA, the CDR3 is TGTGCCAGCAGTACTAGGAGGAGGCCCCAGCATTTT. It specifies CASSTRRRPQHF.

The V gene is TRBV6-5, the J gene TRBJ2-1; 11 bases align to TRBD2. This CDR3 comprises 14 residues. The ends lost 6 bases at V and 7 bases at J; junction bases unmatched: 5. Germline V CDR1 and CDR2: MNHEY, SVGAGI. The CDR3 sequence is CASRGLAGSNEQFF. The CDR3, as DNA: TGTGCCAGCAGAGGACTAGCGGGTTCAAATGAGCAGTTCTTC.

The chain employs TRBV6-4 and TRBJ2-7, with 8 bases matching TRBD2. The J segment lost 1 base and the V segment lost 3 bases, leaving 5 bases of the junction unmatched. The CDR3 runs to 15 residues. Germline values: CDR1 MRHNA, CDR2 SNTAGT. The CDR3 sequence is CASSEYSGASYEQYF. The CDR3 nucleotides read TGTGCCAGCAGTGAGTATAGCGGGGCTTCCTACGAGCAGTACTTC.

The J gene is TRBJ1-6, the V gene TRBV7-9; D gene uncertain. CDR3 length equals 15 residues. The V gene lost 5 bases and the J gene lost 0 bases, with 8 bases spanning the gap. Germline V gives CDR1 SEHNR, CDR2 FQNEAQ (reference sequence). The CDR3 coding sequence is TGTGCCAGCAGCCCTACGGGCTCCTATAATTCACCCCTCCACTTT. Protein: CASSPTGSYNSPLHF.

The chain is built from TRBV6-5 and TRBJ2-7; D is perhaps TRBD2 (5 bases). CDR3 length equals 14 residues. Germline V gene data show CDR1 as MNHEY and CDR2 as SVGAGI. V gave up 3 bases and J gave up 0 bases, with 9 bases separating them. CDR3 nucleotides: TGTGCCAGCAGTTATACGGGGAGCTCCTACGAGCAGTACTTC. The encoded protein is CASSYTGSSYEQYF.

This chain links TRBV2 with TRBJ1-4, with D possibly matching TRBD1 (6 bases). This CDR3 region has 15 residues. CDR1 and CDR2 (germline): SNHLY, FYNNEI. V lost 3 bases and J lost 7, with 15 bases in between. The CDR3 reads CASSDLQGSGEKLFF. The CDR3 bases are TGTGCCAGCAGTGACCTACAGGGATCGGGTGAAAAACTGTTTTTT.

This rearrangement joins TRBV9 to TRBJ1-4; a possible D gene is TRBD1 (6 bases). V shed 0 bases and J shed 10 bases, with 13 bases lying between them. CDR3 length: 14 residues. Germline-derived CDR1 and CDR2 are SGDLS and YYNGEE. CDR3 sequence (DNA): TGTGCCAGCAGCGTAGGAGAGGGGGGGACAAAACTGTTTTTT. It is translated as CASSVGEGGTKLFF.

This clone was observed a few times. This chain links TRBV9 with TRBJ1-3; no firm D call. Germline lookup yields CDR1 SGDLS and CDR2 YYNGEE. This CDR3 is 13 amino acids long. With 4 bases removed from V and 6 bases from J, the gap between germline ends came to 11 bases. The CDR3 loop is CASSPYTENTIYF. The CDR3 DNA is TGTGCCAGCAGCCCGTACACCGAAAACACCATATATTTT.